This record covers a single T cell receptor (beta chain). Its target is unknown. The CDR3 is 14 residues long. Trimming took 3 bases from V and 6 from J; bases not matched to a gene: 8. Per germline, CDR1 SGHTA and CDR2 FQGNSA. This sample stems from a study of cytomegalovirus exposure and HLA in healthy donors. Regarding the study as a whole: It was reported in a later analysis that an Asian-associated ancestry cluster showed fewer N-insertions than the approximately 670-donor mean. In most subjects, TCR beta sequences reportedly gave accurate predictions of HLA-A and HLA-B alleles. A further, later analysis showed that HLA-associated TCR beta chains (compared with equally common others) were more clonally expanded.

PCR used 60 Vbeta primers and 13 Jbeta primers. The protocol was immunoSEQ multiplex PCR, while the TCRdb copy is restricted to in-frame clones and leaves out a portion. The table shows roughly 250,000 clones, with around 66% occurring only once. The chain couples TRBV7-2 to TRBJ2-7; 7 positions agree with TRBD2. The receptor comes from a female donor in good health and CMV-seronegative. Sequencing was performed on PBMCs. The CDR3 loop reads CASSFGTTLPEQYF. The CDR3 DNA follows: TGTGCCAGCAGCTTCGGGACTACTCTACCCGAGCAGTACTTC.